The 8 T cell receptor beta chains below all came from one sample that was sequenced in a study of T cells in Graves' hyperthyroidism and ophthalmopathy. RNA transcripts gave rise to amplified TCR beta CDR3 regions. First-round RT-PCR with HTBI primers amplified the TCR CDR3 region. TCRdb reanalysed the multiplex PCR reads using MiXCR and keeps one entry per CDR3 protein. Of approximately 490,000 distinct CDR3 sequences listed, under 25% were seen once; the top ten hold roughly 49%. The sequencing sample was made of blood. All receptors come from a woman in her 70s with Graves' ophthalmopathy.

In DNA form, the CDR3 reads TGTGCCAGCAGCCTGACAGGGGGTTATGAAAAACTGTTTTTT. Translation gives CASSLTGGYEKLFF. This chain joins TRBV28 and TRBJ1-4; 9 positions agree with TRBD1. With V trimmed by 6 bases and J by 6 bases, 5 bases remained unmatched. The germline V gene has CDR1 MDHEN and CDR2 SYDVKM. This CDR3 spans 14 amino acids. Looking up the rest from reference TRBV28 and TRBJ1-4 gives the full variable domain: DVKVTQSSRYLVKRTGEKVFLECVQDMDHENMFWYRQDPGLGLRLIYFSYDVKMKEKGDIPEGYSVSREKKERFSLILESASTNQTSMYLCASSLTGGYEKLFFGSGTQLSVL.

The rearrangement joins TRBV19 to TRBJ1-1; weak D call: TRBD1 (5 bases). The V and J ends lost 5 bases and 3 bases respectively, with 13 bases between them. Per germline, CDR1 LNHDA and CDR2 SQIVND (reference sequence). The CDR3 runs to 14 residues. The CDR3 nucleotides are TGTGCCAGTAGTGTCTCGGGGGGGTACACTGAAGCTTTCTTT. Translation: CASSVSGGYTEAFF.

The table lists this clonotype with a few counts. The gene calls are TRBV24-1 and TRBJ2-1; the D gene is possibly TRBD2 (7 bases). The CDR3 covers 15 residues. Germline CDR1 KGHDR, CDR2 SFDVKD. V gave up 0 bases and J gave up 7 bases, with 12 bases separating them. The CDR3 nucleotides read TGTGCCACCAGTGATTTGGGGGGGGCACTAAATGAGCAGTTCTTC. It codes for CATSDLGGALNEQFF.

The table lists this clonotype with many counts. The V gene is TRBV12-3 or TRBV12-4, the J gene TRBJ2-3; tentatively, D is TRBD2 (5 bases). Trimming took off 3 bases at V and 4 bases at J, with 17 bases between the two ends. The CDR3 is 16 amino acids. The CDR3 DNA reads TGTGCCAGCAGTTTTGCCGACGGGAACCATGCAGATACGCAGTATTTT. It yields the protein CASSFADGNHADTQYF.

This clonotype has a single count. The junction departs from the called germline gene at one end, perhaps through a read error. The chain joins TRBV6-9 to TRBJ1-5; 10 bases fit TRBD1. CDR1 is MNHGY, CDR2 SVAAGI, per germline. The CDR3 is 14 amino acids. CDR3 sequence: CTSSWDRGAQPQHF. The CDR3, as DNA: TGTACCAGCAGTTGGGACAGGGGCGCGCAGCCCCAGCATTTT.

The rearrangement joins TRBV6-2 or TRBV6-3 to TRBJ2-7; 8 bases align to TRBD2. V shed 0 bases, J shed 3 bases, and the junction held 1 base outside the gene matches. This CDR3 is built from 14 residues. CDR1 and CDR2 from the germline V gene are MNHEY and SVGEGT. The CDR3 region is CASSYSGLVYEQYF. CDR3 in DNA: TGTGCCAGCAGTTACTCGGGACTAGTCTACGAGCAGTACTTC.

In its sample, this clonotype was seen many times. The J gene is TRBJ2-3, the V gene TRBV28; 10 nucleotides align to TRBD2. Germline lookup yields CDR1 MDHEN and CDR2 SYDVKM. This CDR3 region has 15 residues. After removal of 7 bases from V and 5 bases from J, the junction contained 9 bases not matched to a gene. The CDR3 coding sequence is TGTGCCAGCATGATAACTAGCGGGATGGTAGATACGCAGTATTTT. Residues: CASMITSGMVDTQYF.

The chain joins TRBV7-9 to TRBJ2-1; TRBD2 matches at 14 bases. Trimming at V came to 4 bases and at J to 5 bases, leaving 4 bases not matched to a gene. CDR1 SEHNR and CDR2 FQNEAQ come from the germline V gene (reference sequence). CDR3 size: 16 residues. The CDR3 region is CASSSLGLAGDNEQFF. The DNA for the CDR3 is TGTGCCAGCAGCTCCCTGGGACTAGCGGGAGACAATGAGCAGTTCTTC.